This T cell receptor beta chain was recorded in a study of T cell changes during pregnancy in multiple sclerosis. This CDR3 has 14 residues. Germline-derived CDR1 and CDR2 are MGHDK and SYGVNS. Trimming took off 3 bases at V and 3 bases at J, with 11 bases between the two ends. Libraries were prepared by immunoSEQ multiplex PCR; TCRdb keeps only in-frame clonotypes and omits some of them. The table lists 100,000 or so clones, 94% of them singletons. The clonotype was recovered from a female donor in good health, enrolled as a control in a pregnancy study. The chain joins TRBV25-1 to TRBJ1-1, with a possible D match to TRBD1 (6 bases). The sequences come from peripheral blood, collected after pregnancy. The CDR3 protein is CASSDIGGYTEAFF. The CDR3 DNA reads TGTGCCAGCAGTGACATAGGGGGTTACACTGAAGCTTTCTTT. Variable domain in full (rest from reference TRBV25-1 and TRBJ1-1): EADIYQTPRYLVIGTGKKITLECSQTMGHDKMYWYQQDPGMELHLIHYSYGVNSTEKGDLSSESTVSRIRTEHFPLTLESARPSHTSQYLCASSDIGGYTEAFFGQGTRLTVV.